The 14 T cell receptor beta chains in this list originate from one sample, sequenced in a study of blood T cell repertoires in COVID-19. Produced via immunoSEQ multiplex PCR; TCRdb's table is partial and in-frame only. The profile shows approximately 440,000 clones, 90% of them singletons. Sequenced: PBMCs or T cells enriched from blood (not recorded which). These receptors were taken from a man aged 18 to 30 who had recovered from COVID-19.

The chain uses TRBV21-1 and TRBJ1-2; no check of the table's D call, TRBD1, against the DNA was made. TRBV21-1 is a recognized pseudogene. The CDR3 is made up of 18 amino acids. The CDR3 DNA is TGTGCCAGCCACCCAGACAGGGTTAACCGGCGGGCCCTATATGGCTACACCTTC. Translated: CASHPDRVNRRALYGYTF.

J is TRBJ1-6 and V is TRBV11-2; no clear D gene. Germline CDR1 and CDR2: SGHAT and FQNNGV. The length of the CDR3 is 16 residues. Trimming removed 5 bases from V and 4 bases from J, with 15 bases in between. This CDR3 is CASSQDGILYNSPLHF. CDR3 nucleotide sequence: TGTGCCAGCAGCCAAGATGGCATACTATATAATTCACCCCTCCACTTT. Looking up the rest from reference TRBV11-2 and TRBJ1-6 gives the full variable domain: EAGVAQSPRYKIIEKRQSVAFWCNPISGHATLYWYQQILGQGPKLLIQFQNNGVVDDSQLPKDRFSAERLKGVDSTLKIQPAKLEDSAVYLCASSQDGILYNSPLHFGNGTRLTVT.

The V gene is TRBV20-1, the J gene TRBJ2-1; D gene ambiguous. This CDR3 has 13 amino acids. Per the germline V gene, CDR1 is DFQATT and CDR2 is SNEGSKA (reference sequence). Trimming took off 3 bases at V and 3 bases at J, with 9 bases between the two ends. CDR3 DNA sequence: TGCAGTGCTAGTATTCAGGACTACAATGAGCAGTTCTTC. It yields the protein CSASIQDYNEQFF.

This clone was seen repeatedly, ten times or more. The rearrangement uses TRBV9 and TRBJ2-1; 12 bases align to TRBD2. The germline V gene encodes CDR1 SGDLS and CDR2 YYNGEE. J gave up 8 bases and V 4 bases, and 10 bases lay outside the gene matches. CDR3 length: 16 amino acids. The CDR3 loop reads CASSPGRTSGIYEQFF. The CDR3, as DNA: TGTGCCAGCAGCCCGGGACGGACTAGCGGGATCTATGAGCAGTTCTTC.

V and J are TRBV19 and TRBJ2-6; perhaps TRBD2 as D (6 bases). V lost 6 bases and J 0 bases, leaving 15 bases between the germline ends. Germline assignment: CDR1 LNHDA and CDR2 SQIVND (reference sequence). The CDR3 consists of 17 residues. CDR3 loop: CASSPWGLISGANVLTF. The DNA of the CDR3 is TGTGCCAGTAGCCCCTGGGGACTGATCTCTGGGGCCAACGTCCTGACTTTC.

The chain is built from TRBV30 and TRBJ2-1; 8 bases line up with TRBD2. Germline trimming cut 3 bases from V and 2 bases from J; bases unmatched to any gene: 3. The CDR3 has 14 residues. Germline loops: CDR1 GTSNPN, CDR2 SVGIG (reference sequence). The CDR3 reads CAWSRGGPYNEQFF. DNA for the CDR3: TGTGCCTGGAGCCGCGGGGGGCCCTACAATGAGCAGTTCTTC. The entire variable domain, with the rest obtained from reference TRBV30 and TRBJ2-1, is as follows: SQTIHQWPATLVQPVGSPLSLECTVEGTSNPNLYWYRQAAGRGLQLLFYSVGIGQISSEVPQNLSASRPQDRQFILSSKKLLLSDSGFYLCAWSRGGPYNEQFFGPGTRLTVL.

The genes are TRBV18 and TRBJ1-1; 8 bases map to TRBD1. CDR1 is KGHSH and CDR2 is LQKENI in the germline V gene. The CDR3 is 12 amino acids. The ends lost 3 bases at V and 8 bases at J; junction bases unmatched: 2. The chain's CDR3 is CASSPRTGEAFF. CDR3 DNA sequence: TGTGCCAGCTCACCGCGGACAGGGGAAGCTTTCTTT.

This clone was detected only a few times. J is TRBJ1-1 and V is TRBV2; D is perhaps TRBD1 (6 bases). Trimming removed 0 bases from V and 5 bases from J, with 13 bases in between. The CDR3 is 15 amino acids. Germline V gives CDR1 SNHLY, CDR2 FYNNEI. In DNA, the CDR3 is TGTGCCAGCAGTGAAGCTGGGTTAGGGGGTACTGAAGCTTTCTTT. Encoded protein: CASSEAGLGGTEAFF.

DNA of the CDR3: TGTGCCAGCAGCTTAATTATCGGGGAGCTGTTTTTT. This encodes CASSLIIGELFF. J is TRBJ2-2 and V is TRBV2; D not resolved. V was trimmed by 6 bases and J by 7 bases, leaving 9 bases between them. The CDR3 covers 12 residues. Germline V gene lookup returns CDR1 SNHLY and CDR2 FYNNEI.

This clone was observed a few times. V is TRBV10-3 and J is TRBJ2-7, with 9 bases lining up with TRBD2. There are 16 residues in the CDR3. J lost 4 bases, V lost 0 bases, and 7 bases had no gene match. Germline lookup yields CDR1 ENHRY and CDR2 SYGVKD. The CDR3 sequence: CAISESGSGRDYEQYF. The CDR3 nucleotides read TGTGCCATCAGTGAGTCAGGTAGCGGGAGAGATTACGAGCAGTACTTC.

The chain links TRBV20-1 to TRBJ2-3; the D gene is possibly TRBD2 (5 bases). Germline values: CDR1 DFQATT, CDR2 SNEGSKA (reference sequence). The CDR3 has 11 residues. V was trimmed by 7 bases and J by 5 bases, leaving 10 bases between them. This CDR3 is CSVLEEDTQYF. The CDR3 DNA sequence: TGCAGTGTACTGGAGGAAGATACGCAGTATTTT.

Regarding this clone: A read error may be the cause here, since a much bigger clone is one base away. V and J are TRBV13 and TRBJ2-7; no clear D. V shed 3 bases and J shed 3 bases, with 3 bases lying between them. The CDR3 runs to 11 residues. The germline V gene has CDR1 PRHDT and CDR2 FYEKMQ (reference sequence). CDR3 sequence (DNA): TGTGCCAGCAGCTTCAGCTACGAGCAGTACTTC. Translating gives CASSFSYEQYF.

The V call is TRBV6-1, the J call TRBJ1-5; D is unresolved. Germline V gives CDR1 MNHNS, CDR2 SASEGT. The V gene lost 2 bases and the J gene lost 4 bases, with 6 bases spanning the gap. CDR3 length: 13 amino acids. This chain's CDR3 is CASSEMENQPQHF. CDR3 coding DNA: TGTGCCAGCAGTGAAATGGAGAATCAGCCCCAGCATTTT.

This chain joins TRBV27 and TRBJ2-5, with 10 positions matching TRBD1. This CDR3 comprises 13 residues. V gave up 7 bases and J gave up 3 bases; unmatched junction bases: 2. The germline gives CDR1 MNHEY, CDR2 SMNVEV (reference sequence). The CDR3 is CASKGQGKETQYF. Written as DNA, the CDR3 is TGTGCCAGCAAGGGACAGGGGAAAGAGACCCAGTACTTC.